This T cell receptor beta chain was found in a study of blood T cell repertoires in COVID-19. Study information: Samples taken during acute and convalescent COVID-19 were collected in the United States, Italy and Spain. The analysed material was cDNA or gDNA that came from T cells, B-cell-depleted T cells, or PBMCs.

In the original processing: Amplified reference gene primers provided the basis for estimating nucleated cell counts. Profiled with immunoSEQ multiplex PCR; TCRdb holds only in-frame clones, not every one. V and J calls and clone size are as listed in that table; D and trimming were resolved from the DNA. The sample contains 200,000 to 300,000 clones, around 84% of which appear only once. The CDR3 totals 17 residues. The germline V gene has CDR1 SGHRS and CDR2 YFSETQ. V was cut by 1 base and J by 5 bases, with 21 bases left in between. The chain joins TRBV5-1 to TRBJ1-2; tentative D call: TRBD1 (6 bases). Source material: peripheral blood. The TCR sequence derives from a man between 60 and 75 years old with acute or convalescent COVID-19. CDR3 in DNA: TGCGCCAGCAGCTTGAGTGGCAGGGGAGCCCCAGGGTATGGCTACACCTTC. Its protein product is CASSLSGRGAPGYGYTF.